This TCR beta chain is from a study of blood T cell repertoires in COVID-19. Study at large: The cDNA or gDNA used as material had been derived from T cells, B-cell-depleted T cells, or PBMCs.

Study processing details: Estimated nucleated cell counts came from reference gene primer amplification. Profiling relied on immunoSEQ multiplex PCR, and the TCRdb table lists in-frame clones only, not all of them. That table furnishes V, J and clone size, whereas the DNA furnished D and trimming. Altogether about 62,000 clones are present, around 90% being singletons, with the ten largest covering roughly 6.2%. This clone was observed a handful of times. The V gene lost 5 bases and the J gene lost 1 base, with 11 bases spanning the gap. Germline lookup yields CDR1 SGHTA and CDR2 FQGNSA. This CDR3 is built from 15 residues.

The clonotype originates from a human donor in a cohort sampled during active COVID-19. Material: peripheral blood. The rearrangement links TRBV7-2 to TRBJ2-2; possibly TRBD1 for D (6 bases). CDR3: CASSPLGQNTGELFF. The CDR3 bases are TGTGCCAGCAGCCCCTTGGGACAGAACACCGGGGAGCTGTTTTTT.